Many counts were recorded for the clone carrying this T cell receptor (beta chain). The antigen remains unidentified. Time point reported: persistent/refractory GD, antithyroid drugs over 5 years with positive TRAb. PBMC-derived RNA was used for the TCR library. From each patient, about 8.1 milliliters of peripheral blood was drawn and collected into an EDTA anticoagulant tube. Construction of TCR beta libraries relied on iRepertoire HTBI primers and on Arm-PCR targeting CDR3 regions. One entry per CDR3 protein results from TCRdb running MiXCR on the multiplex PCR reads. The sample lists about 400,000 distinct CDR3 sequences; about 20% were seen once. Germline loops: CDR1 SGHRS, CDR2 YFSETQ. CDR3 length: 15 residues. The V gene lost 6 bases and the J gene lost 9 bases, with 24 bases spanning the gap. The data were taken from a study of regulatory T cells in long-lasting Graves disease. Findings and limits, study-wide: Persistent disease exhibited a predilection for TRBV28, TRBJ1-2 and TRBJ2-5.

The sequence was obtained from a female donor with Graves disease. The gene calls are TRBV5-1 and TRBJ1-2; D ambiguous. The source material was peripheral blood mononuclear cells (PBMCs), sampled when the disease was refractory, from a patient treated with antithyroid drugs. The CDR3 sequence is CASIPYPGHGSSYTF. Here the CDR3 DNA reads TGCGCCAGCATACCCTACCCCGGGCATGGAAGTAGCTACACCTTC.